This TCR beta chain was sequenced in a study of early T cells in non-severe SARS-CoV-2 infection. Study details: Whole-blood bulk RNA, unsorted, was sequenced, and chains were unpaired.

V was clipped by 5 bases and J by 0 bases, with 13 bases between them. This CDR3 comprises 16 residues. The germline V gene encodes CDR1 SGHTA and CDR2 FQGTGA. This clonotype was recorded many times. The antigen is not known. Unique molecular identifiers were added to individual cDNA molecules. Using its own MiXCR run on the 5' RACE reads, TCRdb lists one record per CDR3 protein. In the table there are approximately 120,000 distinct CDR3 sequences, 15% of which are singletons. Overall study findings and caveats: Matches to VDJdb favored anti-spike CD8 responses and missed private and CD4 specificities.

The J gene is TRBJ2-2, the V gene TRBV7-3, with a weak D call TRBD2 (5 bases). The sequence was collected from an adult who was a healthcare worker with PCR-confirmed SARS-CoV-2 infection or an uninfected control (not recorded which). Material for sequencing was whole blood. The CDR3 here is CASSNGLTANTGELFF. CDR3 DNA sequence: TGTGCCAGCAGCAATGGACTCACAGCGAACACCGGGGAGCTGTTTTTT. Drawing the rest from reference TRBV7-3 and TRBJ2-2, the complete variable domain is GAGVSQTPSNKVTEKGKYVELRCDPISGHTALYWYRQSLGQGPEFLIYFQGTGAADDSGLPNDRFFAVRPEGSVSTLKIQRTERGDSAVYLCASSNGLTANTGELFFGEGSRLTVL.